This T cell receptor beta chain was observed in a study of T-cell reconstitution after alpha-beta-depleted transplantation in children. The study, taken as a whole, reports: T-cell counts and diversity were attributed mostly to newly produced T cells one year after transplant. Some patients owed their high day-60 TCRbeta diversity to surviving recipient T cells and thymic progenitors. Reports say that about two months after transplant, the alpha-beta T cells came out of several hundred graft clones that had expanded.

V lost 4 bases, J lost 3 bases, and 9 bases lay in between. This CDR3 is built from 13 residues. Germline-derived CDR1 and CDR2 are LGHNA and YSLEER. A library of TCRbeta sequences, prepared with unique molecular identifiers, was generated. TCRdb reprocessed the PCR reads via MiXCR and lists one record per CDR3 protein. The profile shows hundreds of thousands of distinct CDR3 sequences, over 10% of them singletons. This clonotype was seen repeatedly, ten times or more. The antigen remains unidentified. V is TRBV4-3 and J is TRBJ2-5, with D unclear. The source is a male patient younger than 18 who had a stem cell transplant for acute myeloid leukemia, so the T cells may come from the graft donor. The input for sequencing was PBMCs, mostly from graft donor cells, taken 360 days after TCRalphabeta/CD19-depleted stem cell transplant. CDR3 bases: TGCGCCAGCAGCCGAAGGACGGAAGAGACCCAGTACTTC. It translates to CASSRRTEETQYF.